This T cell receptor (beta chain) emerged from a study of cytomegalovirus exposure and HLA in healthy donors. Study context: A prior analysis found about 120 million unique TCR beta sequences from 150 million to 200 million T cells.

Study observations and caveats: Cytomegalovirus-associated status was assigned to about 170 TCR beta chains. Highly shared sequence variants in one cluster were likely a sequencing artifact.

A remark on this clone: The antigen remains unidentified.

Vbeta (60) and Jbeta (13) primers were used in the PCR. Authors' methods: In a later analysis, the count reached 80 million or so unique TCR beta chains, with roughly 12 million shared. The repertoire was sequenced with immunoSEQ multiplex PCR; TCRdb's copy has only in-frame clones and lacks some. V and J calls and clone size are copied from that table; D and trimming were computed from the DNA. The sample shows 110,000 or so clones, around 77% of them seen only once. The receptor comes from a woman aged 25 to 45 in good health and CMV-seropositive. The sample was PBMCs.

The CDR3 loop is CASSLEGRRLETISSYEQYF. DNA of the CDR3: TGTGCCAGCAGCTTAGAGGGGCGCCGACTAGAAACGATCAGCTCCTACGAGCAGTACTTC. The chain joins TRBV11-3 to TRBJ2-7; the D gene is possibly TRBD2 (6 bases). Germline CDR1 and CDR2: SGHNT and YENEEA. V was clipped by 0 bases and J by 0 bases, with 24 bases between them. CDR3 length: 20 amino acids.